The rows below give T cell receptor beta chains drawn from one sample of a study of spatial heterogeneity in lung cancer. Each CDR3 protein gets one entry after TCRdb re-called the 5' RACE reads with MiXCR. The sample holds approximately 27,000 distinct CDR3 sequences, 5.5% to 7% seen once. The source material was PBMCs, sampled at follow-up. Source of these receptors: a male donor with early-stage non-small cell lung cancer. Both conserved end residues are part of each CDR3. The D gene is left open where the match is weak. Size is stated for part of the rows, as once, few or many counts, or as a class when the clone is expanded.

D	J	length	V	size	DNA	CDR3
NA	TRBJ2-1	13	TRBV7-3	many	TGTGCCAGCAGCTTAAATCGAAACAATGAGCAGTTCTTC	CASSLNRNNEQFF
TRBD1	TRBJ2-3	13	TRBV23-1	many	TGCGCCAGCCGGACAGGGGGCACAGATACGCAGTATTTT	CASRTGGTDTQYF
TRBD1	TRBJ2-1	15	TRBV12-3/TRBV12-4	few	TGTGCCAGCAGTCACAGGGGTCGTAGGTACAATGAGCAGTTCTTC	CASSHRGRRYNEQFF
NA	TRBJ2-5	13	TRBV30	few	TGTGCCTGGAGTGCAGGAGGGGAAGAGACCCAGTACTTC	CAWSAGGEETQYF
TRBD1	TRBJ1-5	14	TRBV10-3	many	TGTGCCATCAGAGGGGACAGGGGGCACCAGCCCCAGCATTTT	CAIRGDRGHQPQHF
TRBD1	TRBJ1-4	17	TRBV4-2	many	TGTGCCAGCAGCCAAACCCAACGCCGGGACAGAAATGAAAAACTGTTTTTT	CASSQTQRRDRNEKLFF
NA	TRBJ2-1	14	TRBV20-1	few	TGCAGTGCTAGTGTCTCTAGCGCTCACAATGAGCAGTTCTTC	CSASVSSAHNEQFF
NA	TRBJ1-2	14	TRBV6-2/TRBV6-3	few	TGTGCCAGCAGTCTCCGAATCGACCCCTATGGCTACACCTTC	CASSLRIDPYGYTF
TRBD2	TRBJ2-3	19	TRBV4-3	many	TGCGCCAGCAGCCAAGTATCCCCCCTAGCGGGGGGGAGCACAGATACGCAGTATTTT	CASSQVSPLAGGSTDTQYF
NA	TRBJ2-1	13	TRBV7-2	many	TGTGCCAGCAGCCCAGTAGCGTTCAATGAGCAGTTCTTC	CASSPVAFNEQFF
NA	TRBJ1-4	16	TRBV7-2	many	TGTGCCAGCAGCTTAGTGCCGATAGGGACGGATGAAAAACTGTTTTTT	CASSLVPIGTDEKLFF
TRBD2	TRBJ2-1	17	TRBV20-1	few	TGCAGTGCTAGAGTGGCAGCGGGAGGTTCGGTTTACAATGAGCAGTTCTTC	CSARVAAGGSVYNEQFF
TRBD2	TRBJ2-3	16	TRBV12-3/TRBV12-4	NA	TGTGCCAGCAGCACCCGGGGGAGGGCCTCCACAGATACGCAGTATTTT	CASSTRGRASTDTQYF
NA	TRBJ1-2	12	TRBV6-1	many	TGTGCCAGCCAGACAGAAGCCCTGGGCTACACCTTC	CASQTEALGYTF
TRBD2	TRBJ2-7	16	TRBV28	few	TGTGCCAGCAGCCTTCTAGCGGCAGAAGAACCCTACGAGCAGTACTTC	CASSLLAAEEPYEQYF
NA	TRBJ2-1	16	TRBV20-1	few	TGCAGTGCCCAGACGTGGGGCCGTCCTCCCTACAATGAGCAGTTCTTC	CSAQTWGRPPYNEQFF
NA	TRBJ2-1	12	TRBV12-3/TRBV12-4	many	TGTGCCAGCAGTCCGGACAGCAATGAGCAGTTCTTC	CASSPDSNEQFF
NA	TRBJ2-1	16	TRBV20-1	many	TGCAGCTCCAGGAAGGTAAAGGGAACCCTTTACAATGAGCAGTTCTTC	CSSRKVKGTLYNEQFF
NA	TRBJ2-1	15	TRBV7-3	NA	TGTGCCAGCAGCTTTAGCGGCCCCCCTCGAAATGAGCAGTTCTTC	CASSFSGPPRNEQFF
NA	TRBJ1-2	13	TRBV6-5	many	TGTGCCAGCAGTAAACAGGGAGTCTATGGCTACACCTTC	CASSKQGVYGYTF
TRBD1	TRBJ1-4	14	TRBV7-2	NA	TGTGCCAGCAGCGTCCAGGGGGCTTGGGAAAAACTGTTTTTT	CASSVQGAWEKLFF
NA	TRBJ2-2	14	TRBV6-6	NA	TGTGCCAGCAGTTCAAGACTGAACACCGGGGAGCTGTTTTTT	CASSSRLNTGELFF
NA	TRBJ1-1	14	TRBV3-1	many	TGTGCCAGCAGCCAAGAAGGGAAGAACACTGAAGCTTTCTTT	CASSQEGKNTEAFF
TRBD1	TRBJ1-6	14	TRBV20-1	few	TGCAGTGCCTTGGACAGGGACTATAATTCACCCCTCCACTTT	CSALDRDYNSPLHF
TRBD1	TRBJ1-1	15	TRBV27	many	TGTGCCAGCAGTTTCGGGACAGCAGCGGGCACTGAAGCTTTCTTT	CASSFGTAAGTEAFF
TRBD1	TRBJ1-6	15	TRBV6-1	many	TGTGCCAGCAGTTTCCAGACAGGGGTAAATTCACCCCTCCACTTT	CASSFQTGVNSPLHF
NA	TRBJ2-7	13	TRBV5-1	many	TGCGCCAGCAGCTACACTAGGGGCTACGAGCAGTACTTC	CASSYTRGYEQYF
NA	TRBJ2-7	12	TRBV2	many	TGTGCCAGCATGGGACGGCTTTACGAGCAGTACTTC	CASMGRLYEQYF